This T cell receptor (beta chain) is from a study of T-cell memory formation after mild COVID-19 (dated by TCRdb to about 2021). Some background on the complete study: Most TCR sequence clusters were specific to one of the two donors. In a couple of donors, T-cell clones that expanded and contracted after mild COVID-19 were followed by sequencing TCRalpha and TCRbeta repertoires longitudinally. The cohort comprised two young, previously healthy adult volunteers, one female and one male. What the authors observed across the whole study: Some responding clones were found in pre-infection memory, which suggests that pre-existing cross-reactive memory T cells took part in the SARS-CoV-2 response. The study included only a couple of mild cases, and larger cohorts that include severe cases with pre-infection samples were judged to be necessary. Clones that contracted from day 15 to 85 showed balanced CD4/CD8 phenotypes, whereas a second wave of clones that expanded from day 15 to 37 leaned towards CD4+. SARS-CoV-2 specificity was not confirmed for the second-wave clones peaking on day 37. Contracting CD4+ clones turned up mainly in the CM and EM memory subsets, whereas EMRA was where CD8+ clones were enriched.

PBMCs were isolated by Ficoll-Paque density gradient centrifugation. The listed sequencing device is Illumina NovaSeq 6000. Using 5'RACE with constant-segment primers, TCRalpha and TCRbeta cDNA libraries were constructed, with sample barcodes and unique molecular identifiers added in the process. RNA was extracted from every sample with Trizol reagent. Library amplification was performed in two PCR steps, and a second sample barcode and Illumina TruSeq adapters were introduced in the second step. Sequencing of libraries was performed on an Illumina NovaSeq with 2 x 150 bp paired-end reads. For the original study's pipeline: Reads were demultiplexed and collapsed into UMI-guided consensus sequences with migec v1.2.7. With mixcr v2.1.11, UMI consensuses were aligned to TRA and TRB V and J templates and assembled into clonotypes. A clonotype was counted as expanded or contracted only if both edgeR and NoisET called the change significant, with noise models trained on biological replicates. For edgeR calls, the cutoffs were a false discovery rate-adjusted p below 0.01 and a log2 fold-change threshold of 1. As an exploratory analysis of dynamics, PCA with hierarchical clustering was applied to max-normalized trajectories of the 1000 most abundant clonotypes. The CD4 or CD8 phenotype of responding clones was assigned using the separately sequenced CD4+ and CD8+ repertoires. TCRdb reprocessed the public reads (quality trimming at Q25 with fastp, clone calling with MiXCR) and kept in-frame beta chains. A single entry per CDR3 protein holds the most common genes and DNA from its merged rows. These V and J calls derive from TCRdb rather than the authors' analysis. This sample holds over 130,000 distinct CDR3 sequences; 13% to 15% were observed only once. The ten top clones hold about 27% of the sample.

This clonotype was detected only a few times. The target of this receptor is not known. Within one base of it there is no much larger clone, and no base qualities were kept. This receptor was taken from an adult woman who had mild COVID-19 (a few samples of this study predate the infection). The sample titles of this study are shuffled in the database, so cell type and time point are left out; the donor was told from shared clones. The sample comprised PBMCs or a T cell subset sorted from them (not recorded which).

The bases read TGTGCCAGCAGCTCGGACAGTTCCTACGAGCAGTACTTC. Translation gives CASSSDSSYEQYF. Recombination linked TRBV7-9 to TRBJ2-7; a tentative D match to TRBD1 spans 6 bases. The CDR3 spans 13 residues, from the cysteine through the phenylalanine. The only DNA kept is the CDR3, 39 bases in frame from the first base. V gives up 4 bases and J gives up 1 base, and the segment between their germline ends measures 8 bases. CDR1 and CDR2 are drawn from the germline V gene (reference sequence): SEHNR, FQNEAQ.